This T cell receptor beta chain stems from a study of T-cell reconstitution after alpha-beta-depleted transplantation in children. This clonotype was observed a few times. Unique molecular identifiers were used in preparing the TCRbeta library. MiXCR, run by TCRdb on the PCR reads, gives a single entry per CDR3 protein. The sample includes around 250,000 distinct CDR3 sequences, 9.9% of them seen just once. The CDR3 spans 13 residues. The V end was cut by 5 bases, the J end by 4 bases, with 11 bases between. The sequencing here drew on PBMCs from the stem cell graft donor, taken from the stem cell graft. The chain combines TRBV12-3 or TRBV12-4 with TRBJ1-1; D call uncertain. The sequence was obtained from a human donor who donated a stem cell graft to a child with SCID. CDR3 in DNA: TGTGCCAGCAGTGGTAATTACGGCACTGAAGCTTTCTTT. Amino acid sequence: CASSGNYGTEAFF.